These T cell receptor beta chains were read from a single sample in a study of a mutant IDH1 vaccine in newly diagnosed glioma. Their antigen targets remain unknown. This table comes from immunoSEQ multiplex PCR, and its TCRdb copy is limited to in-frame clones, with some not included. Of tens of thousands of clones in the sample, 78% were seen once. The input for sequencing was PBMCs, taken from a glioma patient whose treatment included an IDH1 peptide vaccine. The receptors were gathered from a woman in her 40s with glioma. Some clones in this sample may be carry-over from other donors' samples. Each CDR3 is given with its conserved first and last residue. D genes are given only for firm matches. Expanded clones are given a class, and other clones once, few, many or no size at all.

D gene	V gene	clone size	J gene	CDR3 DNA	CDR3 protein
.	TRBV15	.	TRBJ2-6	TGTGCCACCAGCAGAGAGGACGGGGGGCCTGGGGCCAACGTCCTGACTTTC	CATSREDGGPGANVLTF
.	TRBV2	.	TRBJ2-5	TGTGCCAGCAGTGAAATTTCTCTCACTAGCAGCCAAGAGACCCAGTACTTC	CASSEISLTSSQETQYF
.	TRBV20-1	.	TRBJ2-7	TGCAGTGCTAGTGCTATCAGTGAGCAGTACTTC	CSASAISEQYF
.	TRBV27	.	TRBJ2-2	TGTGCCTCCGGGGAGGGGGCATGGGGGGAGCTGTTTTTT	CASGEGAWGELFF
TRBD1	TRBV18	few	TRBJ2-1	TGTGCCAGCTCCCTCGGGACAGACAATGAGCAGTTCTTC	CASSLGTDNEQFF
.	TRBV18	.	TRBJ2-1	TGTGCCAGCTCACCCTTCCCGGGAAATGAGCAGTTCTTC	CASSPFPGNEQFF
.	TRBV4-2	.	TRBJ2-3	TGTGCCAGCAGCCGTCTACCCCCTCCAGATACGCAGTATTTT	CASSRLPPPDTQYF
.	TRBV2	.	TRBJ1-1	TGTGCCAGCATGTTGAGGGTCGAGGACACTGAAGCTTTCTTT	CASMLRVEDTEAFF
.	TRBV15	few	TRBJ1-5	TGTGCCACCAGCAGAGGAAGGGGTAGCAATCAGCCCCAGCATTTT	CATSRGRGSNQPQHF
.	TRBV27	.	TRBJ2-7	TGTGCCAGCAGCCCGGGACCTTCGATTTACGAGCAGTACTTC	CASSPGPSIYEQYF
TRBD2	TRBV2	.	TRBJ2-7	TGTGCCAGCAGTGAAGGCGGGAGTACGAGCGAGCAGTACTTC	CASSEGGSTSEQYF